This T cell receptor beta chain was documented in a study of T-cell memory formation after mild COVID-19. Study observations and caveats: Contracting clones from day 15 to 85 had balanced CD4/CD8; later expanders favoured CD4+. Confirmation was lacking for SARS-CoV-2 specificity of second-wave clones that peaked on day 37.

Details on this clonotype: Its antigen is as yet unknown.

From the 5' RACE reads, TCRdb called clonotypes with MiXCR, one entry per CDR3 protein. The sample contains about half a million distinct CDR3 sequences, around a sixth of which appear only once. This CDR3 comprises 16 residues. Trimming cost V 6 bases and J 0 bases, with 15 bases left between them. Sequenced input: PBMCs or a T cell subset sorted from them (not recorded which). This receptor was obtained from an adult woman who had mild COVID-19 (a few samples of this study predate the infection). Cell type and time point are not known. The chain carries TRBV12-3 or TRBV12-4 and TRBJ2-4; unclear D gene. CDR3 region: CASSILASKAKNIQYF. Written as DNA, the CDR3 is TGTGCCAGCAGCATTCTCGCCAGTAAAGCCAAAAACATTCAGTACTTC.